A single sample is the source of the 17 T cell receptor beta chains below, sequenced in a study of blood T cell repertoires in COVID-19. Method: immunoSEQ multiplex PCR; TCRdb's copy keeps in-frame clones and lacks some. This table holds fewer than 350,000 clones, 85% found once. Sequenced: peripheral blood. The receptors stem from a woman aged 50 to 60 with active or convalescent COVID-19.

In this sample, this clone turned up a few times. V usage is TRBV5-1 and J usage is TRBJ2-1; D perhaps matches TRBD1 (6 bases). The CDR3 is 15 residues long. V was clipped by 4 bases and J by 7 bases, with 18 bases between them. Per germline, CDR1 SGHRS and CDR2 YFSETQ. The CDR3 coding sequence is TGCGCCAGCAGCACCGGAGATGGGGGCCCTAATGAGCAGTTCTTC. Translated: CASSTGDGGPNEQFF.

The rearrangement links TRBV28 to TRBJ2-2; 7 positions agree with TRBD2. The germline CDR1 and CDR2 sequences are MDHEN and SYDVKM. The CDR3 runs to 13 residues. V shed 6 bases and J 4 bases; nucleotides not matched to a gene: 2. CDR3 residues: CASRPGGTGELFF. CDR3 bases: TGTGCCAGCAGACCGGGGGGCACCGGGGAGCTGTTTTTT.

The rearrangement links TRBV3-1 (or the pseudogene TRBV3-2) to TRBJ1-5; 8 nucleotides line up with TRBD1. Germline loops: CDR1 LGHDT, CDR2 YNNKEL (reference sequence). V trimming: 3 bases; J trimming: 9 bases; junction bases outside the gene matches: 7. The CDR3 runs 14 residues. In DNA, the CDR3 is TGTGCCAGCAGCCATCAGGGGGCGAGGGGGCCCCAGCATTTT. Residues: CASSHQGARGPQHF.

This chain uses TRBV30 with TRBJ2-2, with 8 positions matching TRBD1. The CDR3 extends over 14 amino acids. The junction had 7 bases not matched to a gene; V was cut back by 5 bases and J by 5 bases. Germline CDR1 GTSNPN, CDR2 SVGIG (reference sequence). This chain's CDR3 is CAWETGVGTGELFF. CDR3 sequence (DNA): TGTGCCTGGGAGACAGGGGTGGGAACCGGGGAGCTGTTTTTT.

J is TRBJ1-4 and V is TRBV19; TRBD1 aligns across 7 bases. The CDR3 loop spans 15 amino acids. Germline values: CDR1 LNHDA, CDR2 SQIVND (reference sequence). The V segment lost 3 bases and the J segment 5 bases; nucleotides outside the gene matches: 6. As DNA, the CDR3 is TGTGCCAGTAGTATTATGGGACAGCTGAATGAAAAACTGTTTTTT. It specifies CASSIMGQLNEKLFF.

The V gene is TRBV2, the J gene TRBJ2-3, with 7 bases that match TRBD1. Losses at the gene ends were 8 bases for V and 3 bases for J; bases not matched to a gene: 5. Germline CDR1 is SNHLY and CDR2 is FYNNEI. The CDR3 runs to 13 residues. CDR3 in DNA: TGTGCCAGCTCCCCACAGGGGACAGATACGCAGTATTTT. Amino acids: CASSPQGTDTQYF.

The chain has TRBV11-2 and TRBJ2-7; 16 bases fit TRBD2. The V gene's germline CDR1 is SGHAT and CDR2 FQNNGV. The ends lost 5 bases at V and 7 bases at J; junction bases unmatched: 14. The CDR3 is made up of 18 amino acids. The DNA of the CDR3 is TGTGCCAGCAGCCTATCCGGGACTAGCGGGAGGGCCCCTAGGGAGCAGTACTTC. It specifies CASSLSGTSGRAPREQYF.

V is TRBV19 and J is TRBJ2-7; TRBD1 agrees at 7 bases. The V and J ends lost 5 bases and 2 bases, in that order; junction bases with no gene match: 12. Germline lookup yields CDR1 LNHDA and CDR2 SQIVND (reference sequence). The CDR3 totals 16 residues. The CDR3 loop is CASSSQPGGATYEQYF. CDR3 sequence (DNA): TGTGCCAGTAGTTCCCAGCCAGGGGGAGCCACCTACGAGCAGTACTTC. Using reference TRBV19 and TRBJ2-7 for the parts outside the CDR3, the full variable domain is DGGITQSPKYLFRKEGQNVTLSCEQNLNHDAMYWYRQDPGQGLRLIYYSQIVNDFQKGDIAEGYSVSREKKESFPLTVTSAQKNPTAFYLCASSSQPGGATYEQYFGPGTRLTVT.

The V and J genes are TRBV2 and TRBJ2-7, with 10 bases fitting TRBD2. The ends lost 8 bases at V and 4 bases at J; junction bases unmatched: 11. Germline V gene data show CDR1 as SNHLY and CDR2 as FYNNEI. The CDR3 covers 15 residues. CDR3 bases: TGTGCCAGCCGCTATCTAGCGGGAGTAACTTACGAGCAGTACTTC. This encodes CASRYLAGVTYEQYF.

The chain carries TRBV7-2 and TRBJ1-1; a weak D match, TRBD1 (5 bases). Trimming shortened V by 6 bases and J by 3 bases, and 14 bases separated the two germline ends. The CDR3 is 14 amino acids. Germline loops: CDR1 SGHTA, CDR2 FQGNSA. CDR3 sequence (DNA): TGTGCCAGCAGTCGTGGGGGGGGATACACTGAAGCTTTCTTT. Translation: CASSRGGGYTEAFF. The whole variable domain, filled in from reference TRBV7-2 and TRBJ1-1, reads GAGVSQSPSNKVTEKGKDVELRCDPISGHTALYWYRQSLGQGLEFLIYFQGNSAPDKSGLPSDRFSAERTGGSVSTLTIQRTQQEDSAVYLCASSRGGGYTEAFFGQGTRLTVV.

The chain has TRBV5-1 and TRBJ2-3; possibly TRBD2 for D (7 bases). Trimming stripped 0 bases from V and 5 bases from J, with 16 bases between. The CDR3 length is 16 residues. CDR1 SGHRS and CDR2 YFSETQ come from the germline V gene. The CDR3 nucleotides are TGCGCCAGCAGCTTGGAAGGCGGGAGAGGGGGAGATACGCAGTATTTT. It encodes CASSLEGGRGGDTQYF.

The rearrangement uses TRBV5-1 and TRBJ2-5; 11 positions agree with TRBD2. The junction had 6 bases not matched to a gene; V was cut back by 3 bases and J by 2 bases. The CDR3 sequence is 16 residues long. CDR1 SGHRS and CDR2 YFSETQ come from the germline V gene. CDR3 sequence reads: CASSWGLADDQETQYF. The CDR3 bases are TGCGCCAGCAGCTGGGGACTAGCGGACGATCAAGAGACCCAGTACTTC.

The V call is TRBV19, the J call TRBJ1-2; tentatively, D is TRBD1 (5 bases). The germline V gene has CDR1 LNHDA and CDR2 SQIVND (reference sequence). This CDR3 contains 15 residues. V shed 3 bases and J shed 8 bases, with 19 bases lying between them. The DNA for the CDR3 is TGTGCCAGTAGTATCGGTACAGGTATCGAATACGGCTACACCTTC. Protein sequence: CASSIGTGIEYGYTF. The complete variable domain, with remaining parts taken from reference TRBV19 and TRBJ1-2, reads DGGITQSPKYLFRKEGQNVTLSCEQNLNHDAMYWYRQDPGQGLRLIYYSQIVNDFQKGDIAEGYSVSREKKESFPLTVTSAQKNPTAFYLCASSIGTGIEYGYTFGSGTRLTVV.

The chain uses TRBV9 and TRBJ2-2, with D unclear. This CDR3 contains 14 residues. V was shortened by 2 bases and J by 0 bases, with 5 bases between the two germline ends. Germline V gene lookup returns CDR1 SGDLS and CDR2 YYNGEE. CDR3 region: CASSVRTNTGELFF. In nucleotides, the CDR3 is TGTGCCAGCAGCGTCCGTACGAACACCGGGGAGCTGTTTTTT.

The chain couples TRBV15 to TRBJ1-3; D perhaps matches TRBD1 (5 bases). Trimming stripped 4 bases from V and 4 bases from J, with 8 bases between. The CDR3 contains 13 residues. Germline CDR1 is LNHNV and CDR2 is YYDKDF (reference sequence). CDR3 nucleotide sequence: TGTGCCACCAGCACAGGGTCAGGAAACACCATATATTTT. Translated, it gives CATSTGSGNTIYF.

The rearrangement uses TRBV7-2 and TRBJ2-1; 10 bases are a match to TRBD2. V lost 4 bases to trimming and J lost 5 bases; unmatched junction nucleotides: 5. Germline CDR1 is SGHTA and CDR2 is FQGNSA. The CDR3 is 15 amino acids. CDR3 nucleotides: TGTGCCAGCAGCTGGCTAGCGGGAGCCGACAATGAGCAGTTCTTC. Its translation is CASSWLAGADNEQFF.

This chain joins TRBV4-1 and TRBJ2-7; tentatively, D is TRBD1 (5 bases). Germline V gene sequence: CDR1 MGHRA, CDR2 YSYEKL. This CDR3 region has 15 residues. V lost 3 bases and J lost 2, with 14 bases in between. The chain's CDR3 is CASSHGSTGTYEQYF. The DNA for the CDR3 is TGCGCCAGCAGCCACGGCAGTACAGGAACCTACGAGCAGTACTTC.